The rows below give T cell receptor beta chains drawn from one sample of a study of cytomegalovirus exposure and HLA in healthy donors. Profiled with immunoSEQ multiplex PCR; TCRdb holds only in-frame clones, not every one. The sample lists 120,000 or so clones, over 65% occurring once. Source material: PBMCs. The receptors come from a woman aged 40 to 50 in good health and CMV-seronegative. Both conserved end residues are part of each CDR3. Each record gives: V gene, D gene, clone size, J gene, CDR3 protein, CDR3 DNA. D genes are given only for firm matches. Clone size is stated in some rows and not others, as once, few, many or a class when expanded.

v_gene: TRBV21-1; d_gene: .; abundance: .; j_gene: TRBJ2-5; CDR3aa: CASSPHLSLAGADQETQYF; CDR3nt: TGTGCCAGCAGCCCCCATCTCTCCCTGGCGGGAGCCGACCAAGAGACCCAGTACTTC
v_gene: TRBV7-8; d_gene: TRBD1; abundance: .; j_gene: TRBJ2-7; CDR3aa: CASSHRYRGSDEQYF; CDR3nt: TGTGCCAGCAGCCACCGCTACAGGGGATCGGACGAGCAGTACTTC
v_gene: TRBV7-2; d_gene: .; abundance: .; j_gene: TRBJ2-1; CDR3aa: CASSKTRNEQFF; CDR3nt: TGTGCCAGCAGCAAGACTAGAAATGAGCAGTTCTTC
v_gene: TRBV15; d_gene: .; abundance: .; j_gene: TRBJ1-1; CDR3aa: CATSPQLGNTEAFF; CDR3nt: TGTGCCACCAGCCCCCAACTCGGGAACACTGAAGCTTTCTTT
v_gene: TRBV18; d_gene: .; abundance: .; j_gene: TRBJ1-5; CDR3aa: CASSPQYSNQPQHF; CDR3nt: TGTGCCAGCTCACCTCAGTATAGCAATCAGCCCCAGCATTTT
v_gene: TRBV7-9; d_gene: .; abundance: .; j_gene: TRBJ1-3; CDR3aa: CASSLRGGRRRSSGNTIYF; CDR3nt: TGTGCCAGCAGCTTAAGGGGGGGGAGACGCCGAAGCTCTGGAAACACCATATATTTT
v_gene: TRBV28; d_gene: .; abundance: .; j_gene: TRBJ2-3; CDR3aa: CASRPAATDTQYF; CDR3nt: TGTGCCAGTCGACCTGCGGCCACAGATACGCAGTATTTT
v_gene: TRBV5-1; d_gene: TRBD1; abundance: .; j_gene: TRBJ2-5; CDR3aa: CASSETGKETQYF; CDR3nt: TGCGCCAGCAGCGAGACAGGGAAAGAGACCCAGTACTTC
v_gene: TRBV10-3; d_gene: TRBD1; abundance: .; j_gene: TRBJ1-3; CDR3aa: CATLDGTALPFSGNTIYF; CDR3nt: TGTGCCACCCTAGACGGGACAGCACTACCTTTCTCTGGAAACACCATATATTTT
v_gene: TRBV5-1; d_gene: TRBD2; abundance: .; j_gene: TRBJ2-1; CDR3aa: CASSLLTSGTGNEQFF; CDR3nt: TGCGCCAGCAGCTTGCTAACTAGCGGGACTGGAAATGAGCAGTTCTTC
v_gene: TRBV25-1; d_gene: TRBD1; abundance: .; j_gene: TRBJ1-5; CDR3aa: CASSSTGEPQHF; CDR3nt: TGTGCCAGCTCCTCCACAGGGGAGCCCCAGCATTTT
v_gene: TRBV7-9; d_gene: TRBD1; abundance: few; j_gene: TRBJ2-7; CDR3aa: CSSSLATGGKSYEQYF; CDR3nt: TGTTCCAGCAGCTTGGCAACAGGGGGCAAGTCCTACGAGCAGTACTTC
v_gene: TRBV5-4; d_gene: .; abundance: .; j_gene: TRBJ1-4; CDR3aa: CASSPDRPGLGEKLFF; CDR3nt: TGTGCCAGCAGCCCGGACAGACCAGGATTAGGAGAAAAACTGTTTTTT
v_gene: TRBV9; d_gene: TRBD1; abundance: .; j_gene: TRBJ1-2; CDR3aa: CASSQGGQGRLYGYTF; CDR3nt: TGTGCCAGCAGCCAGGGAGGACAGGGTCGTCTCTATGGCTACACCTTC
v_gene: TRBV5-8; d_gene: TRBD1; abundance: .; j_gene: TRBJ1-2; CDR3aa: CASSKPGQGYYGYTF; CDR3nt: TGTGCCAGCAGTAAGCCGGGACAGGGCTACTATGGCTACACCTTC
v_gene: TRBV7-6; d_gene: .; abundance: .; j_gene: TRBJ1-1; CDR3aa: CASSLNGGNTEAFF; CDR3nt: TGTGCCAGCAGCTTGAACGGTGGGAACACTGAAGCTTTCTTT
v_gene: TRBV28; d_gene: .; abundance: once; j_gene: TRBJ1-4; CDR3aa: CASSRPAAVLDEKLFF; CDR3nt: TGTGCCAGCAGCCGGCCAGCGGCAGTATTAGATGAAAAACTGTTTTTT
v_gene: TRBV6-1; d_gene: .; abundance: .; j_gene: TRBJ1-5; CDR3aa: CASSEVRYQPQHF; CDR3nt: TGTGCCAGCAGTGAAGTGAGATATCAGCCCCAGCATTTT
v_gene: TRBV4-2; d_gene: TRBD1; abundance: .; j_gene: TRBJ2-7; CDR3aa: CASSQDGAGQASVQYF; CDR3nt: TGTGCCAGCAGCCAAGACGGGGCGGGACAGGCGTCCGTGCAGTACTTC
v_gene: TRBV7-8; d_gene: .; abundance: .; j_gene: TRBJ2-2; CDR3aa: CASSSLASWDTGELFF; CDR3nt: TGTGCCAGCAGCAGCTTAGCCAGCTGGGACACCGGGGAGCTGTTTTTT
v_gene: TRBV5-4; d_gene: .; abundance: .; j_gene: TRBJ2-1; CDR3aa: CASSSPGAGVSYNEQFF; CDR3nt: TGTGCCAGCAGCTCCCCAGGGGCGGGAGTTTCCTACAATGAGCAGTTCTTC
v_gene: TRBV10-3; d_gene: .; abundance: .; j_gene: TRBJ2-7; CDR3aa: CAISERTPSSYEQYF; CDR3nt: TGTGCCATCAGTGAGCGGACACCGAGCTCCTACGAGCAGTACTTC
v_gene: TRBV27; d_gene: .; abundance: once; j_gene: TRBJ2-7; CDR3aa: CASSLYGGETYEQYF; CDR3nt: TGTGCCAGCAGTTTATACGGGGGTGAGACCTACGAGCAGTACTTC
v_gene: TRBV28; d_gene: .; abundance: .; j_gene: TRBJ1-5; CDR3aa: CASTSRGQPQHF; CDR3nt: TGTGCCAGCACCAGCAGGGGCCAGCCCCAGCATTTT
v_gene: TRBV28; d_gene: TRBD1; abundance: few; j_gene: TRBJ1-2; CDR3aa: CASSTLGQGAIGYTF; CDR3nt: TGTGCCAGCAGTACCCTGGGACAGGGGGCGATTGGCTACACCTTC
v_gene: TRBV7-9; d_gene: TRBD1; abundance: .; j_gene: TRBJ2-7; CDR3aa: CASSSTGTDRRYEQYF; CDR3nt: TGTGCCAGCAGCTCCACAGGGACAGACCGACGCTACGAGCAGTACTTC
v_gene: TRBV6-6; d_gene: .; abundance: .; j_gene: TRBJ2-5; CDR3aa: CASSYWRGQETQYF; CDR3nt: TGTGCCAGCAGTTACTGGAGGGGCCAAGAGACCCAGTACTTC
v_gene: TRBV19; d_gene: TRBD2; abundance: once; j_gene: TRBJ2-1; CDR3aa: CASRITSGIGLEQFF; CDR3nt: TGTGCCAGTAGGATAACTAGCGGGATAGGACTTGAGCAGTTCTTC